These T cell receptor beta chains were read from a single sample in a study of Tregs in tolerant kidney transplant recipients. Clones were read by immunoSEQ multiplex PCR, and TCRdb kept only the in-frame ones, dropping some. Found here are 240,000 or so clones, around 82% of them singletons; the top ten hold around 0.68%. The specimen was CD4+ T cells from blood. Receptor source: a human donor in good health. Both conserved end residues are part of each CDR3. The D gene is left open where the match is weak. Clone size is given for some rows only: seen once, a few or many times, or a class if the clone is expanded.

clone_size	j_call	v_call	d_call	cdr3_nt	cdr3_aa
-	TRBJ1-1	TRBV1	-	TGCACCAGCAGCCAAGGAAGTGCCACGGGACACTTGAATTCTAACACTGAAGCTTTCTTT	CTSSQGSATGHLNSNTEAFF
-	TRBJ2-5	TRBV9	-	TGTGCCAGCAGCCCCTTAGGTGGGCCGGGCGAGACCCAGTACTTC	CASSPLGGPGETQYF
-	TRBJ2-7	TRBV6-5	-	TGTGCCAGCAGTTGGGGCAGGGGAGTATACGAGCAGTACTTC	CASSWGRGVYEQYF
-	TRBJ2-2	TRBV5-6	-	TGTGCCAGCACCTACCTCCGGGGGGAGCTGTTTTTT	CASTYLRGELFF
-	TRBJ1-1	TRBV29-1	TRBD1	TGCAGCGCACGGACAGGGGGGGGTGCTGAAGCTTTCTTT	CSARTGGGAEAFF
-	TRBJ2-3	TRBV5-1	-	TGCGCCAGCAGCTTTTGGGGGAGAGATACGCAGTATTTT	CASSFWGRDTQYF
-	TRBJ1-3	TRBV30	-	TGTGCCTGGGTCTCCTTGAGGGGAAACACCATATATTTT	CAWVSLRGNTIYF
-	TRBJ1-1	TRBV7-3	TRBD1	TGTGCCAGCAGCGCTGGGACAGGACTGGGGAACACTGAAGCTTTCTTT	CASSAGTGLGNTEAFF
once	TRBJ2-4	TRBV7-8	-	TGTGCCAGCAGCCGACCGGACCTACTAGCCAAAAACATTCAGTACTTC	CASSRPDLLAKNIQYF
once	TRBJ1-3	TRBV7-6	TRBD1	TGTGCCAGCAGCCCTAACAGGGGGCACGGAAACACCATATATTTT	CASSPNRGHGNTIYF
-	TRBJ2-7	TRBV5-1	TRBD2	TGCGCCAGCAGCTTGGGGTCTAGCGGGACGAGCTCCTACGAGCAGTACTTC	CASSLGSSGTSSYEQYF
-	TRBJ2-3	TRBV14	-	TGTGCCAGCAGCCAAGTTGGGCTAGCGCGCTCAGATACGCAGTATTTT	CASSQVGLARSDTQYF
-	TRBJ1-5	TRBV5-4	TRBD1	TGTGCCAGCAGCTTGGGACAGGGAAAGGATCAGCCCCAGCATTTT	CASSLGQGKDQPQHF
-	TRBJ2-7	TRBV5-1	-	TGCGCCAGCAGCTTGGGGACAAATGGAGATTACGAGCAGTACTTC	CASSLGTNGDYEQYF
-	TRBJ2-2	TRBV6-1	-	TGTGCCAGCACCAAAAGGGGGTACACCGGGGAGCTGTTTTTT	CASTKRGYTGELFF
-	TRBJ2-3	TRBV14	TRBD2	TGTGCCAGCAGCCACCCTAGCGGGTGGTACACAGATACGCAGTATTTT	CASSHPSGWYTDTQYF
few	TRBJ1-2	TRBV2	-	TGTGCCAGCAGTGAAGGAGGGGGAGTCTATGGCTACACCTTC	CASSEGGGVYGYTF
-	TRBJ1-5	TRBV19	-	TGTGCCAGTAGTATAGATAGGGGGGTTTGGAATCAGCCCCAGCATTTT	CASSIDRGVWNQPQHF
-	TRBJ1-2	TRBV2	-	TGTGCCAGCAGGAAGGGGGGTAACTATGGCTACACCTTC	CASRKGGNYGYTF
-	TRBJ2-7	TRBV5-4	TRBD1	TGTGCCAGCAGCGAGCAGCAGGGGGCCCTCGAGCAGTACTTC	CASSEQQGALEQYF
-	TRBJ2-7	TRBV11-2	-	TGTGCCAGCAGCTTAGTATGGGGACACAACGTAAGGCTCGAGCAGTACTTC	CASSLVWGHNVRLEQYF
-	TRBJ1-2	TRBV2	TRBD1	TGTGCCAGCGCCCGGACAGGGAACTATGGCTACACCTTC	CASARTGNYGYTF
few	TRBJ1-2	TRBV6-6	-	TGTGCCAGCACCATAGGGGGGCGAGATAGGGGCTACACCTTC	CASTIGGRDRGYTF
-	TRBJ2-2	TRBV5-5	-	TGTGCCAGCAGCTTAGCAAGCTCGGGGACCGGGGAGCTGTTTTTT	CASSLASSGTGELFF
-	TRBJ2-5	TRBV7-3	-	TGTGCCAGCAGCTTTTTGGGGGCGGAGACCCAGTACTTC	CASSFLGAETQYF
few	TRBJ2-1	TRBV27	-	TGTGCCAGCAGCTATACAGACTACAATGAGCAGTTCTTC	CASSYTDYNEQFF
-	TRBJ1-4	TRBV5-1	-	TGCGCCAGCAGCTTGAGGTCAACTAATGAAAAACTGTTTTTT	CASSLRSTNEKLFF
-	TRBJ2-3	TRBV30	TRBD1	TGTGCCTGGAGTGCCCGACAGGGTTCCTCAGATACGCAGTATTTT	CAWSARQGSSDTQYF
-	TRBJ1-1	TRBV6-5	TRBD1	TGTGCCAGCGCGAGGGACAGCCGGAACACTGAAGCTTTCTTT	CASARDSRNTEAFF